These 13 T cell receptor beta chains came from one sample sequenced in a study of shared clonotypes between healthy human individuals. Repertoires were generated with immunoSEQ multiplex PCR, while TCRdb's copy carries only in-frame clones and drops some. The repertoire consists of roughly 410,000 clones, with around 96% occurring once and the leading ten covering around 0.29%. Material for sequencing was memory CD8+ T cells sorted from blood. Subset here: CD45RO+ cells pooled with CCR7-negative TemRA cells. These receptor sequences come from a man aged 25 to 40 in good health.

This chain links TRBV5-1 with TRBJ1-1; D is possibly TRBD1 (5 bases). CDR1 and CDR2 (germline): SGHRS, YFSETQ. V lost 4 bases and J lost 3, with 10 bases in between. The CDR3 extends over 13 amino acids. CDR3 sequence reads: CASSDSGDTEAFF. CDR3 in DNA: TGCGCCAGCAGCGACTCGGGGGACACTGAAGCTTTCTTT.

The gene calls are TRBV10-2 and TRBJ1-2; TRBD1 might be the D (5 bases). Deletions cut 3 bases from V and 6 bases from J, with 23 bases between. The CDR3 extends over 17 amino acids. Germline CDR1 is WSHSY and CDR2 is SAAADI. CDR3 in amino acids: CASSDLWGKSKRNGYTF. For the CDR3, the DNA is TGCGCCAGCAGTGATCTGTGGGGCAAGTCCAAGAGGAATGGCTACACCTTC.

The rearrangement links TRBV18 to TRBJ1-5; no firm D call. CDR1 and CDR2 (germline): KGHSH, LQKENI. Trimming cost V 5 bases and J 2 bases, with 10 bases left between them. The CDR3 spans 14 residues. DNA of the CDR3: TGTGCCAGCTCAACATCAGAGGGCAATCAGCCCCAGCATTTT. Its translation: CASSTSEGNQPQHF.

The chain uses TRBV6-5 and TRBJ1-6; the D gene is possibly TRBD1 (5 bases). Deletions cut 4 bases from V and 8 bases from J, with 15 bases between. Per germline, CDR1 MNHEY and CDR2 SVGAGI. The CDR3 sequence is 15 residues long. CDR3 bases: TGTGCCAGCAGTTCGGGGCAGGTTCGGTATTCACCCCTCCACTTT. Translating it yields CASSSGQVRYSPLHF.

J is TRBJ2-1 and V is TRBV6-6; unclear D gene. The CDR3 extends over 12 amino acids. Germline-derived CDR1 and CDR2 are MNHNY and SVGAGI (reference sequence). Trimming took off 3 bases at V and 3 bases at J, with 3 bases between the two ends. CDR3: CASSYYYNEQFF. The CDR3 nucleotides are TGTGCCAGCAGTTATTACTACAATGAGCAGTTCTTC.

Worth noting for this clone: Within the sample, other DNA sequences also encode this same CDR3. The CDR3 sequence is CASSLTHYNEQFF. Written as DNA, the CDR3 is TGTGCCAGCAGCTTGACTCATTACAATGAGCAGTTCTTC. The chain has TRBV7-9 and TRBJ2-1, with D unclear. The CDR3 totals 13 residues. V shed 3 bases and J shed 4 bases, with 7 bases lying between them. The germline CDR1 and CDR2 sequences are SEHNR and FQNEAQ (reference sequence).

V usage is TRBV4-2 and J usage is TRBJ2-7; TRBD2 aligns across 11 bases. CDR3 length: 15 amino acids. The germline CDR1 and CDR2 sequences are LGHNA and YNFKEQ. V shed 2 bases and J 7 bases; nucleotides not matched to a gene: 7. This CDR3 reads CASSQIAGGPGEQYF. CDR3 nucleotides: TGTGCCAGCAGCCAAATAGCGGGAGGGCCGGGGGAGCAGTACTTC.

The chain has TRBV30 and TRBJ2-7; TRBD2 might be the D (6 bases). CDR3 length: 17 residues. Per the germline V gene, CDR1 is GTSNPN and CDR2 is SVGIG (reference sequence). V was pared by 4 bases and J by 0 bases, with 22 bases between. This chain's CDR3 is CAWNPAVPKRVSYEQYF. CDR3 DNA sequence: TGTGCCTGGAACCCCGCCGTTCCCAAGCGGGTCTCCTACGAGCAGTACTTC.

This sequence joins TRBV6-9 and TRBJ2-7, with D perhaps matching TRBD1 (6 bases). The V end lost 6 bases, the J end lost 3 bases, and 12 bases lay between the germline ends. The germline V gene has CDR1 MNHGY and CDR2 SVAAGI. This CDR3 has 13 residues. The CDR3 sequence is CASSPGHNYEQYF. DNA of the CDR3: TGTGCCAGCAGCCCGGGACACAACTACGAGCAGTACTTC.

Written as DNA, the CDR3 is TGTGCCAGCAGCTCTCGACTTACAGATACGCAGTATTTT. It yields the protein CASSSRLTDTQYF. V gene TRBV5-8 combines with J gene TRBJ2-3; D uncertain. The CDR3 is 13 amino acids. CDR1 SGHTS and CDR2 YDEGEE come from the germline V gene. Trimming stripped 3 bases from V and 3 bases from J, with 8 bases between.

This chain uses TRBV7-8 with TRBJ2-6, with 8 bases fitting TRBD1. Germline CDR1 SGHVS, CDR2 FQNEAQ. The CDR3 covers 18 residues. V lost 3 bases and J lost 0; bases outside the gene matches: 7. The CDR3 region is CASSFLRDRISGANVLTF. In DNA form, the CDR3 reads TGTGCCAGCAGCTTTCTCCGGGACAGGATCTCTGGGGCCAACGTCCTGACTTTC.

This clone was seen a single time. The chain combines TRBV2 with TRBJ1-2; no clear D gene. The ends were cut back, 2 bases at V and 7 bases at J, with 11 bases in the middle. There are 13 residues in the CDR3. Germline V lookup: CDR1 SNHLY, CDR2 FYNNEI. The CDR3 bases are TGTGCCAGCAGTGAATGGGGAGCTGGTGGCTACACCTTC. Its translation is CASSEWGAGGYTF.

This rearrangement joins TRBV7-9 to TRBJ1-2; 7 bases match TRBD1. CDR1 and CDR2 from the germline V gene are SEHNR and FQNEAQ (reference sequence). V shed 2 bases and J 4 bases; nucleotides not matched to a gene: 4. This CDR3 has 14 amino acids. The CDR3 DNA follows: TGTGCCAGCAGCTTACTGACAGGGACCTATGGCTACACCTTC. Protein: CASSLLTGTYGYTF.